The present T cell receptor beta chain was sequenced within a study of T cell repertoires in cytomegalovirus infection. Study as a whole: Recently identified HLA-C-restricted and well-studied HLA-B-restricted CMV epitopes were used. Matching HLA type and CMV infection were both indicated by public TCR beta signatures.

Study-wide findings and caveats: The response measured ex vivo was dominated by TCR beta clonotypes (HLA-C-restricted and CMV-specific). Cumulative public TCR beta family frequency identified carriers of CMV plus the relevant HLA.

MiXCR, run by TCRdb on the reads, gives a single entry per CDR3 protein. In the table there are roughly 920,000 distinct CDR3 sequences, 30% to 40% of which are singletons. The sample holds a few counts of this clonotype. Its antigen is not identified. The sample was cultured CD8+ T cells from PBMCs, taken from culture after CMV antigen stimulation. The TCR sequence derives from a human donor in good health (CMV status not recorded). Some clones in this sample may be carry-over from other donors' samples.

For the CDR3, the DNA is TGTGCCAGCAGTGACAGGGGGCGCGGGGGTTCACCCCTCCACTTT. Translation: CASSDRGRGGSPLHF. This sequence joins TRBV27 and TRBJ1-6; TRBD1 matches 10 bases. Trimming took 5 bases from V and 9 from J; bases not matched to a gene: 7. The CDR3 has 15 residues. CDR1 and CDR2 from the germline V gene are MNHEY and SMNVEV (reference sequence).